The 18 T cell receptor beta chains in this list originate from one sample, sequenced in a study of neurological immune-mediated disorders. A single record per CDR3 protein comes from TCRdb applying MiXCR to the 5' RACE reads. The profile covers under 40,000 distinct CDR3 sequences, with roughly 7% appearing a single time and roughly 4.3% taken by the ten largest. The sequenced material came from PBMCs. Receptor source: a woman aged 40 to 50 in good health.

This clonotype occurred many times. CDR3 coding DNA: TGTGCCAGCAGCTTGGGGCCCGGAGAGACCCAGTACTTC. Its translation: CASSLGPGETQYF. V usage is TRBV11-2 and J usage is TRBJ2-5, with D maybe TRBD1 (5 bases). The ends were cut back, 3 bases at V and 4 bases at J, with 9 bases in the middle. The CDR3 extends over 13 amino acids. The germline gives CDR1 SGHAT, CDR2 FQNNGV.

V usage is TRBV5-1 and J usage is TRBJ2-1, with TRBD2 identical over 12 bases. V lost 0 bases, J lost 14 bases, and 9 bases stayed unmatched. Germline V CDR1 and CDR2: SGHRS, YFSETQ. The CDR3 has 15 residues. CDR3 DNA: TGCGCCAGCAGCTTGGAGTCCGCTCTAGCGGGAGGGGAGTTCTTC. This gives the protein CASSLESALAGGEFF. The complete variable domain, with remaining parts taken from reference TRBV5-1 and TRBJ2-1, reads KAGVTQTPRYLIKTRGQQVTLSCSPISGHRSVSWYQQTPGQGLQFLFEYFSETQRNKGNFPGRFSGRQFSNSRSEMNVSTLELGDSALYLCASSLESALAGGEFFGPGTRLTVL.

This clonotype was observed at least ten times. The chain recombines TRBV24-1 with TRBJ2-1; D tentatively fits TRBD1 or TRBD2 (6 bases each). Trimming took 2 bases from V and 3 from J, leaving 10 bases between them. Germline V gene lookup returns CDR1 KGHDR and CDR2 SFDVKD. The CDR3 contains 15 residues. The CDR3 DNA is TGTGCCACCAGTGATTCGGGGGCCCTCTACAATGAGCAGTTCTTC. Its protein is CATSDSGALYNEQFF.

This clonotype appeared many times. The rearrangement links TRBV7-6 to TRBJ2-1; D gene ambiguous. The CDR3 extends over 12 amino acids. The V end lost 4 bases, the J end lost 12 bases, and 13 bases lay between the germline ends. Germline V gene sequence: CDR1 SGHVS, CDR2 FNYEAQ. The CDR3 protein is CASSSTTGGQFF. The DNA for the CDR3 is TGTGCCAGCAGCTCGACAACGGGCGGGCAGTTCTTC. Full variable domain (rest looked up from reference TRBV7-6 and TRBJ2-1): GAGVSQSPRYKVTKRGQDVALRCDPISGHVSLYWYRQALGQGPEFLTYFNYEAQQDKSGLPNDRFSAERPEGSISTLTIQRTEQRDSAMYRCASSSTTGGQFFGPGTRLTVL.

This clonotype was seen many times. The CDR3 nucleotides read TGTGCCATCAGTGAGGCCCGGCAGGGCGGCCGCAACTATGGCTACACCTTC. Translating gives CAISEARQGGRNYGYTF. The chain combines TRBV10-3 with TRBJ1-2; TRBD1 is a possible D gene (5 bases). Germline V gene data show CDR1 as ENHRY and CDR2 as SYGVKD. The CDR3 has 17 amino acids. V lost 2 bases and J 2 bases, leaving 18 bases between the germline ends.

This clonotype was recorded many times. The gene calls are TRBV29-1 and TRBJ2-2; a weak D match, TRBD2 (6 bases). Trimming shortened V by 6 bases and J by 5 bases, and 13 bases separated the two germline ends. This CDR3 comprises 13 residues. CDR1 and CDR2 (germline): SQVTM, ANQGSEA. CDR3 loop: CSVAGRETGELFF. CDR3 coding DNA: TGCAGCGTCGCGGGACGGGAGACCGGGGAGCTGTTTTTT.

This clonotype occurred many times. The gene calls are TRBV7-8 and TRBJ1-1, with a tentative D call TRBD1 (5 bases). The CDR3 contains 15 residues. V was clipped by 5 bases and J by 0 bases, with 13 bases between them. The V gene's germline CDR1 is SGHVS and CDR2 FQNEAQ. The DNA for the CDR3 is TGTGCCAGCAGCCAATCACAGGCTATGAACACTGAAGCTTTCTTT. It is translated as CASSQSQAMNTEAFF.

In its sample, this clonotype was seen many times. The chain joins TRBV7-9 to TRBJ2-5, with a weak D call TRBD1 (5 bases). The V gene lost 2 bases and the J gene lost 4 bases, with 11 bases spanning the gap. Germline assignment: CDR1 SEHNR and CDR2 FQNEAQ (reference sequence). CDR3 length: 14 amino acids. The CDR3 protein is CASSLNQGRETQYF. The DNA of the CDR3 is TGTGCCAGCAGCTTAAATCAGGGTAGAGAGACCCAGTACTTC.

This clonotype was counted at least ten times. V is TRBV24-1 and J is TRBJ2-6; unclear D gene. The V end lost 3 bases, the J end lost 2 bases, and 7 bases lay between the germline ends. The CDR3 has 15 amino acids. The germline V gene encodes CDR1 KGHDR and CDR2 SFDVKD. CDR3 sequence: CATSDTGAGANVLTF. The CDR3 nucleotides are TGTGCCACCAGTGATACTGGAGCTGGGGCCAACGTCCTGACTTTC.

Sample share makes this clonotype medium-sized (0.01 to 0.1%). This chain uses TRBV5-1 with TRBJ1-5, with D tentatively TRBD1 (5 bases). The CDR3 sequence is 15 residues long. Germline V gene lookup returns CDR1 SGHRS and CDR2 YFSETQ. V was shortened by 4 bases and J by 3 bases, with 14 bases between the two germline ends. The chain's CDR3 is CASSPDGQLNQPQHF. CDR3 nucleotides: TGCGCCAGCAGCCCGGACGGACAACTCAATCAGCCCCAGCATTTT. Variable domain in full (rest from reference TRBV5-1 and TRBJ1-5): KAGVTQTPRYLIKTRGQQVTLSCSPISGHRSVSWYQQTPGQGLQFLFEYFSETQRNKGNFPGRFSGRQFSNSRSEMNVSTLELGDSALYLCASSPDGQLNQPQHFGDGTRLSIL.

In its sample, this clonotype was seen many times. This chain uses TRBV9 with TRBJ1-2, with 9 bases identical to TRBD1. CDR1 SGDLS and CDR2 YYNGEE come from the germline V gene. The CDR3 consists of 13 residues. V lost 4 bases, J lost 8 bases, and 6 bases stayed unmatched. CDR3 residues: CASSMTGGEGYTF. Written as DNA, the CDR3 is TGTGCCAGCAGCATGACAGGGGGAGAGGGCTACACCTTC.

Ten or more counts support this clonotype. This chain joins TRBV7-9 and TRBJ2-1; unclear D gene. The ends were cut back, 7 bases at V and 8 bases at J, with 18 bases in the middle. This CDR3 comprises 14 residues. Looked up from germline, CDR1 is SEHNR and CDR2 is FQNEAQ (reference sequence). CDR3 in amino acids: CASTFPSGGDEQFF. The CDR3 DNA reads TGTGCCAGCACCTTCCCGTCGGGCGGCGATGAGCAGTTCTTC.

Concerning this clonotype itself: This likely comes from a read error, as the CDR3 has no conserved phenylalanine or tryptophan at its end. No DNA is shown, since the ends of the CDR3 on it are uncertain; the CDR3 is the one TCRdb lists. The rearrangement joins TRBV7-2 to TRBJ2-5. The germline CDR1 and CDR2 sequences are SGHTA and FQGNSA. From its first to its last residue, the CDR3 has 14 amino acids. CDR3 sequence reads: CASSLAGQQETQNL.

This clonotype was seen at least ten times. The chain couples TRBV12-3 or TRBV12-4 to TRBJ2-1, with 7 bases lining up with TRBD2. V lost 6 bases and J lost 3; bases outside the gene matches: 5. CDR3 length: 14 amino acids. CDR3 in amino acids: CASRFGTNYNEQFF. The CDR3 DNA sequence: TGTGCCAGCAGGTTCGGGACTAACTACAATGAGCAGTTCTTC.

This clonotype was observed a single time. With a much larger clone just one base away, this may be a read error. CDR3 protein: CARSYPAGELFF. CDR3 nucleotide sequence: TGTGCCAGAAGCTATCCCGCGGGGGAGCTGTTTTTT. V and J are TRBV27 and TRBJ2-2; D is uncertain. There are 12 residues in the CDR3. Germline CDR1 is MNHEY and CDR2 is SMNVEV (reference sequence). V lost 9 bases and J lost 8, with 13 bases in between.

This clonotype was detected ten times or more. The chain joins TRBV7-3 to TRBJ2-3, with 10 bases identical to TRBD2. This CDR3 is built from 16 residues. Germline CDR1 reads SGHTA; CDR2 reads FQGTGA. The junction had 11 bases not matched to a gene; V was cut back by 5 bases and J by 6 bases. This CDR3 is CASSLWTSGGADTQYF. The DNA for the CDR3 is TGTGCCAGCAGCCTCTGGACTAGCGGAGGGGCGGATACGCAGTATTTT.

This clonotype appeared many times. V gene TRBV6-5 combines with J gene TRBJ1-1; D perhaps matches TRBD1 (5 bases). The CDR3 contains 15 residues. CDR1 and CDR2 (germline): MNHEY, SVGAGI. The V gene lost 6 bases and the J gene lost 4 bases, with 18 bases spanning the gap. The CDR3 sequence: CASSGRGGIGTEAFF. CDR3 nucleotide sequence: TGTGCCAGCAGCGGGCGGGGGGGGATAGGCACTGAAGCTTTCTTT.

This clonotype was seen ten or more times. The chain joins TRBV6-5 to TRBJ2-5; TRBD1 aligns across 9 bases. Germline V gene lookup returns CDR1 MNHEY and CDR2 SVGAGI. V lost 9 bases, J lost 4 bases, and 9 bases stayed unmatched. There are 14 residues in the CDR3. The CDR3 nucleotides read TGTGCCAGTGGGGGACAGGGAGGGTTAGAGACCCAGTACTTC. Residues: CASGGQGGLETQYF.